This section outlines one T cell receptor beta chain sequence together with its context. Its antigen is not identified. Germline V CDR1 and CDR2: SGHVS, FQNEAQ. The V and J ends lost 2 bases and 3 bases respectively, with 14 bases between them. This CDR3 is built from 16 residues. The sample comes from a study of T cell responses to AZD1222 COVID-19 vaccine. General study points: Clonal diversity was possibly underestimated, and white British individuals and females predominated among donors. CD4 TCRs linked to vaccination spanned spike, dominating at 160-218 and 743-854.

Only in-frame clones appear in the TCRdb table, and some are missing; sequencing was by immunoSEQ multiplex PCR. The sample carries over 75,000 clones, approximately 88% recorded once. This clonotype was sampled from an adult in good health. The rearrangement links TRBV7-8 to TRBJ2-1; D gene ambiguous. The specimen comprised peripheral blood, sampled on day 0 of AZD1222 vaccination. CDR3 sequence (DNA): TGTGCCAGCAGCTTAAGAGACTCCCCTCTCTACAATGAGCAGTTCTTC. It codes for CASSLRDSPLYNEQFF.